Below, 3 T cell receptor beta chains from the same sample are listed, as sequenced in a study of blood T cell repertoires in COVID-19. Only in-frame clones appear in the TCRdb table, and some are missing; sequencing was by immunoSEQ multiplex PCR. The table includes approximately 110,000 clones, approximately 81% detected once. The sequenced sample was peripheral blood. These receptors all stem from a human donor in a cohort sampled during active COVID-19.

CDR3 loop: CASGQPRREQYF. Written as DNA, the CDR3 is TGTGCCAGCGGACAGCCCCGTCGGGAGCAGTACTTC. The chain carries TRBV28 and TRBJ2-7, with D possibly being TRBD1 (6 bases). Trimming left V 8 bases short and J 7 bases short, with 15 bases between. The CDR3 has 12 residues. Germline CDR1 and CDR2: MDHEN and SYDVKM.

J is TRBJ2-1 and V is TRBV5-1; 7 positions match TRBD1. The CDR3 is 15 residues long. V dropped 4 bases and J dropped 9; count of bases not matched to a gene: 13. CDR1 is SGHRS, CDR2 YFSETQ, per germline. CDR3 loop: CASSPPLQGESEQFF. CDR3 sequence (DNA): TGCGCCAGCAGCCCCCCCCTTCAGGGGGAGTCTGAGCAGTTCTTC. The whole variable domain, filled in from reference TRBV5-1 and TRBJ2-1, reads KAGVTQTPRYLIKTRGQQVTLSCSPISGHRSVSWYQQTPGQGLQFLFEYFSETQRNKGNFPGRFSGRQFSNSRSEMNVSTLELGDSALYLCASSPPLQGESEQFFGPGTRLTVL.

This clone has only one observation. The V gene is TRBV4-1, the J gene TRBJ2-6; D not certain. CDR1 and CDR2 (germline): MGHRA, YSYEKL. The CDR3 is 16 residues long. Between the trimmed V and J ends, which lost 0 bases and 2 bases, there was a span of 8 bases. CDR3 coding DNA: TGCGCCAGCAGCCAAGATCGGGTAGCTGGGGCCAACGTCCTGACTTTC. It codes for CASSQDRVAGANVLTF.